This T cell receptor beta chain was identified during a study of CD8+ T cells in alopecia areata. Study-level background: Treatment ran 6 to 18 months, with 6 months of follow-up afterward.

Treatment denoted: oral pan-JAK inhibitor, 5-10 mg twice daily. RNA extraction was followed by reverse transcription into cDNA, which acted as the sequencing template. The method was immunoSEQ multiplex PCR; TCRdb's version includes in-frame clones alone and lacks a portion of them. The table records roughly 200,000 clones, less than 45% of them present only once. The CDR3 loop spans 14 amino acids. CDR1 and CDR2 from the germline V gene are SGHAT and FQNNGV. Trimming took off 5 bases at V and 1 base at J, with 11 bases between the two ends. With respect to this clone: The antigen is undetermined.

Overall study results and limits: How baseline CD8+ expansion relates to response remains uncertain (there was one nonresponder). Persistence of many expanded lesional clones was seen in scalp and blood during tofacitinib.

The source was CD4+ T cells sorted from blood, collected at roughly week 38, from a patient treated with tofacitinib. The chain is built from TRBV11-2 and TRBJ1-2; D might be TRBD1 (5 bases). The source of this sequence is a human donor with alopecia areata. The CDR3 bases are TGTGCCAGCAGCCGGGGACTGTTTAACTATGGCTACACCTTC. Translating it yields CASSRGLFNYGYTF.